The sequence of this TCR beta chain was determined in a study of cytotoxic CD8 clonotypes in ibrutinib-treated CLL. Study context: Complete response was seen in 2 patients and partial in 24; about twelve progressed and roughly 14 stayed remitted after a median 68 months.

Study results and limitations: Clonality increased at ibrutinib response and stayed stable in sustained remission. At progression, however, it fell back toward baseline. Baseline clonality exceeded age-matched healthy donors and tracked circulating CD8+ T-cell counts.

With regard to this clone: The antigen remains undetermined.

Unmatched junction bases numbered 9, after V lost 1 base and J lost 1 base. The length of the CDR3 is 18 residues. The method was immunoSEQ multiplex PCR; TCRdb's version includes in-frame clones alone and lacks a portion of them. This sample carries 300,000 or so clones, about 64% of them seen once, and the ten largest clones take roughly 6%. This clonotype was obtained from a human donor with chronic lymphocytic leukemia. V is TRBV5-7 and J is TRBJ2-5; TRBD2 agrees at 11 bases. TRBV5-7 is an ORF, with its function uncertain. The sample consisted of PBMCs, taken after 36 months of ibrutinib treatment. The CDR3 is CASSLFPLAGGPQETQYF. The CDR3 DNA is TGTGCCAGCAGCTTGTTTCCCCTAGCGGGGGGCCCCCAAGAGACCCAGTACTTC.